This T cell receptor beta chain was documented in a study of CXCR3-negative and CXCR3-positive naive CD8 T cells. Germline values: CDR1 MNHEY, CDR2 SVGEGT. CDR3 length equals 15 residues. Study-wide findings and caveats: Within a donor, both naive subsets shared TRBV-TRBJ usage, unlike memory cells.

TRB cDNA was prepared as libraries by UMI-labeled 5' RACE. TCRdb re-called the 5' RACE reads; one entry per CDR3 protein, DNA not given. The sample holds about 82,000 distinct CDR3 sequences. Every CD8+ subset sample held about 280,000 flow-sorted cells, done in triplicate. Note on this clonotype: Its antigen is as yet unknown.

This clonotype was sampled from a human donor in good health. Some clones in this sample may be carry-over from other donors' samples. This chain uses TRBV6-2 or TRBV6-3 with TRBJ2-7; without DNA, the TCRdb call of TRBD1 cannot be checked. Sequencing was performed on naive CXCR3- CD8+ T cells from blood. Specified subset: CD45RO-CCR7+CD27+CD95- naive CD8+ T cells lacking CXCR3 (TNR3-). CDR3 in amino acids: CASSPAGQGPYEQYF.